The clone carrying this T cell receptor (beta chain) was recorded a few times. Its antigen is still unknown. This CDR3 is built from 13 residues. V was clipped by 1 base and J by 5 bases, with 9 bases between them. The germline CDR1 and CDR2 sequences are LGHDT and YNNKEL (reference sequence). This sample was taken from a study of blood T cells in healthy people across ages. General study results and limits: Age showed a roughly linear inverse relationship with TCR beta diversity per million T cells. Any conclusive comparison of naive versus antigen-experienced cells was prevented by using unsorted PBMCs.

PBMCs, at least 7 million per sample, were isolated. With a J-beta primer mix and a sample-barcoded 5' primer, a second PCR ran 7 to 11 cycles. TCRdb used MiXCR to reprocess the 5' RACE reads, holding one entry per CDR3 protein. The table shows 1.5 million to 2 million distinct CDR3 sequences, with 28% occurring only once. The specimen was blood. The sequence derives from a woman in her 30s in good health. This chain connects TRBV3-1 to TRBJ2-7; D not resolved. CDR3: CASSQAAGDEQYF. The CDR3 DNA is TGTGCCAGCAGCCAAGCTGCAGGCGACGAGCAGTACTTC.